This TCR beta chain was sequenced in a study of cytomegalovirus exposure and HLA in healthy donors. The PCR used 60 Vbeta and 13 Jbeta primers. Profiled with immunoSEQ multiplex PCR; TCRdb holds only in-frame clones, not every one. This table holds 95,000 to 150,000 clones, 65% to 80% found once. The ends lost 0 bases at V and 7 bases at J; junction bases unmatched: 2. Germline CDR1 reads SGHTA; CDR2 reads FQGNSA. The CDR3 has 15 amino acids. With regard to this clone: The antigen is undetermined.

Study-wide points: Sequence variants that were highly shared formed a cluster that was likely a sequencing artifact. Earlier results showed most TCR beta V segments being productive about 87% or about 30% of the time.

The receptor comes from a man aged 55-75 years in good health and CMV-seropositive. The source material was PBMCs. The V gene is TRBV7-2, the J gene TRBJ2-1; the match to TRBD1 covers 11 bases. This CDR3 is CASSLAGTGGNEQFF. Written as DNA, the CDR3 is TGTGCCAGCAGCTTAGCCGGGACAGGGGGTAATGAGCAGTTCTTC.